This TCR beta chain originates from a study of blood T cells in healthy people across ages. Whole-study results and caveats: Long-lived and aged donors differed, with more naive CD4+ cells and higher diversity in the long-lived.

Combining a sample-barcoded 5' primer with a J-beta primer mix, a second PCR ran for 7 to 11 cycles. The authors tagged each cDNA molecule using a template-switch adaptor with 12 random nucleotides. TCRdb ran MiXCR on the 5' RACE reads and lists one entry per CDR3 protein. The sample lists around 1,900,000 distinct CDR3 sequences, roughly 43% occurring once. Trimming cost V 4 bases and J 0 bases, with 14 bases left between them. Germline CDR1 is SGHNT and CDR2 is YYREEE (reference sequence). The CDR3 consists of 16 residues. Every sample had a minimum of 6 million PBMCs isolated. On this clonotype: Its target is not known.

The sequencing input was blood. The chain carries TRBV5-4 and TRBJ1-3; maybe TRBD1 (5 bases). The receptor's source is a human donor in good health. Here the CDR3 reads CASSRGGGPSGNTIYF. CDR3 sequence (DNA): TGTGCCAGCAGCCGAGGCGGGGGACCCTCTGGAAACACCATATATTTT. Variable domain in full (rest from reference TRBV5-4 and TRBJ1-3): ETGVTQSPTHLIKTRGQQVTLRCSSQSGHNTVSWYQQALGQGPQFIFQYYREEENGRGNFPPRFSGLQFPNYSSELNVNALELDDSALYLCASSRGGGPSGNTIYFGEGSWLTVV.